Listed below are T cell receptor beta chains from one sample, sequenced in a study of Graves' ophthalmopathy and Graves' hyperthyroidism. A single record per CDR3 protein comes from TCRdb applying MiXCR to the multiplex PCR reads. The sample holds under 400,000 distinct CDR3 sequences, roughly 15% seen once. Material for sequencing was peripheral blood. The source is an adult man with Graves' ophthalmopathy. CDR3s include the opening cysteine and the closing phenylalanine or tryptophan. Each record gives: clone size, D gene, J gene, V gene, CDR3 protein, CDR3 DNA. D genes are given only for firm matches. Clone size appears in some rows only: once, few, many, or a class for an expanded clone.

many . TRBJ1-5 TRBV12-3/TRBV12-4 CASTIAAASTQPQHF TGTGCCAGCACAATAGCGGCCGCGTCAACTCAGCCCCAGCATTTT
. . TRBJ1-2 TRBV4-1 CASSQGDRIATNYGYIF TGCGCCAGCAGCCAGGGTGATAGAATAGCAACTAACTATGGCTACATCTTC
many TRBD1 TRBJ2-7 TRBV20-1 CSARLGPPGTVSSYEQYF TGCAGTGCTAGGTTGGGGCCACCCGGGACAGTAAGCTCCTACGAGCAGTACTTC
once TRBD1 TRBJ2-5 TRBV28 CASSPHRGAMGTQYF TGTGCCAGCAGTCCCCACAGGGGCGCTATGGGGACCCAGTACTTC
. TRBD1 TRBJ2-7 TRBV7-2 CASSLSGSGGEQYF TGTGCCAGCAGCCTATCCGGGTCAGGGGGCGAGCAGTACTTT
many . TRBJ1-5 TRBV15 CATSNFPHYQPQHF TGTGCCACCAGCAATTTCCCGCACTACCAGCCCCAGCATTTT
many TRBD1 TRBJ2-7 TRBV5-1 CASSLGGQGNEQYF TGCGCCAGCAGCTTGGGGGGACAGGGCAACGAGCAGTACTTC
few . TRBJ2-5 TRBV18 CASSGNSLALVDETQYF TGTGCCAGCTCAGGAAACAGCCTAGCGTTAGTTGATGAGACCCAGTACTTC
many TRBD1 TRBJ2-5 TRBV12-3/TRBV12-4 CASSLARTGRETQYF TGTGCCAGCAGTTTAGCGCGGACAGGGCGGGAGACCCAGTACTTC
many . TRBJ2-7 TRBV20-1 CSVEHPVSYEQYF TGCAGTGTAGAACATCCGGTATCCTACGAGCAGTACTTC
many . TRBJ1-1 TRBV27 CASSLFGGTEAFF TGTGCCAGCAGTTTATTTGGGGGGACTGAAGCTTTCTTT
many TRBD1 TRBJ1-2 TRBV19 CASRPATGDGYTF TGTGCCAGTAGGCCGGCGACAGGGGATGGCTACACCTTC
many . TRBJ2-2 TRBV2 CASSELGAGELFF TGTGCCAGCAGTGAACTGGGGGCCGGGGAGCTGTTTTTT
. . TRBJ1-1 TRBV28 CASTLQGGGTEAFF TGTGCCAGCACCCTACAGGGCGGTGGCACTGAAGCTTTCTTT
many . TRBJ1-1 TRBV7-9 CASSPRPNTEAFF TGTGCCAGCAGCCCGCGGCCGAACACTGAAGCTTTCTTT
many . TRBJ1-3 TRBV12-3/TRBV12-4 CASSLQGLRNTIYF TGTGCCAGCAGTTTACAGGGGCTGCGAAACACCATATATTTT
many . TRBJ2-5 TRBV7-8 CASSLHETQYF TGTGCCAGCAGCTTACACGAGACCCAGTACTTC
many . TRBJ1-2 TRBV15 CATSREGSAYGYTF TGTGCCACCAGCAGAGAGGGCAGTGCCTATGGCTACACCTTC
many TRBD1 TRBJ2-5 TRBV19 CASSRQGRETQYF TGTGCCAGTAGTCGACAGGGGAGAGAGACCCAGTACTTC
many . TRBJ1-1 TRBV30 CAWSGSRTGEAFF TGTGCCTGGAGTGGATCTAGGACGGGTGAAGCTTTCTTT
many . TRBJ2-6 TRBV25-1 CASSAAGTSGANVLTF TGTGCCAGCAGTGCCGCGGGAACCTCTGGGGCCAACGTCCTGACTTTC
many TRBD1 TRBJ2-5 TRBV6-1 CASSEVETGGKETQYF TGTGCCAGCAGTGAAGTGGAGACAGGGGGTAAAGAGACCCAGTACTTC
many . TRBJ2-5 TRBV7-2 CASSLGRGREETQYF TGTGCCAGCAGCTTAGGAAGGGGCAGGGAGGAGACCCAGTACTTC
many . TRBJ1-5 TRBV27 CASSSTGLSNQPQHF TGTGCCAGCAGTTCAACAGGGTTAAGCAATCAGCCCCAGCATTTT
many TRBD2 TRBJ2-5 TRBV20-1 CSASVRLALSETQYF TGCAGTGCTTCGGTGAGACTAGCCTTGTCCGAGACCCAGTACTTC
many . TRBJ1-5 TRBV19 CASSIGPGQPQHF TGTGCCAGTAGTATAGGGCCCGGCCAGCCCCAGCATTTT